The present T cell receptor (beta chain) was sequenced within a study of cytomegalovirus exposure and HLA in healthy donors. Broader study findings: Rare TCR sequences dominated, though some public TCRs recurred in many donors. A later analysis reportedly identified an Asian-associated ancestry cluster as carrying fewer N-insertions than the approximately 620-donor mean.

About this clone: Its antigen remains unidentified.

There are 17 residues in the CDR3. Trimming shortened V by 1 base and J by 6 bases, and 19 bases separated the two germline ends. Per the germline V gene, CDR1 is LNHNV and CDR2 is YYDKDF (reference sequence). Vbeta (60) and Jbeta (13) primers were used in the PCR. Clones were sequenced by immunoSEQ multiplex PCR, and TCRdb holds only the in-frame ones, with some missing. This sample carries 150,000 or so clones, around 75% of them seen once, and the ten largest clones take 1.5% to 2%. Material for sequencing was PBMCs. The sequence was obtained from a woman under 30 in good health and CMV-seronegative. The chain employs TRBV15 and TRBJ2-1; D might be TRBD2 (6 bases). The CDR3: CATSRVGPGLSSNEQFF. DNA for the CDR3: TGTGCCACCAGCAGAGTGGGGCCGGGACTTTCGAGCAATGAGCAGTTCTTC.